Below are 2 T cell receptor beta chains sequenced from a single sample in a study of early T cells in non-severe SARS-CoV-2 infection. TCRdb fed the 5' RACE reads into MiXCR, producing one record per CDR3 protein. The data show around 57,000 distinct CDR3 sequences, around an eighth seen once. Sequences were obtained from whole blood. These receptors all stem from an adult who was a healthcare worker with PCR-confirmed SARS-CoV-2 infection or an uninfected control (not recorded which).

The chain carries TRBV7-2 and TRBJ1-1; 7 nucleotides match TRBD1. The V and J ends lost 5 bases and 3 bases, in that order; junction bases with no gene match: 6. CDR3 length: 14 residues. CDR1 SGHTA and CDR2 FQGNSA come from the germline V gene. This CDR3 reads CASSPGQLDTEAFF. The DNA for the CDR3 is TGTGCCAGCAGCCCGGGACAGCTTGACACTGAAGCTTTCTTT.

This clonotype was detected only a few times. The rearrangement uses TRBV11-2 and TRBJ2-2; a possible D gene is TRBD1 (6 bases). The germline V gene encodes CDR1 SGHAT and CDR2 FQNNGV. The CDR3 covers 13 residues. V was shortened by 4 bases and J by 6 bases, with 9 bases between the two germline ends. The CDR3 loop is CASSSGVPGELFF. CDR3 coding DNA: TGTGCCAGCAGCTCAGGGGTCCCCGGGGAGCTGTTTTTT. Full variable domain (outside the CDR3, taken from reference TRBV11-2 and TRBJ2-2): EAGVAQSPRYKIIEKRQSVAFWCNPISGHATLYWYQQILGQGPKLLIQFQNNGVVDDSQLPKDRFSAERLKGVDSTLKIQPAKLEDSAVYLCASSSGVPGELFFGEGSRLTVL.